This record concerns one T cell receptor (beta chain) sequence. Antigen unknown. The same CDR3 can be traced to other DNA sequences in this sample. CDR1 and CDR2 from the germline V gene are PRHDT and FYEKMQ (reference sequence). This CDR3 is built from 16 residues. The ends were cut back, 1 base at V and 0 bases at J, with 10 bases in the middle. Generated by immunoSEQ multiplex PCR, the TCRdb table keeps only in-frame clones and is missing some. Found here are about 97,000 clones, 75% to 95% of them singletons; the top ten hold approximately 16%. This sample is part of a study of graft-versus-host responses after intestinal transplantation. Findings and limits, study-wide: Researchers found peak circulating GvH clone levels linked to early post-transplant HvG declines.

The source material was PBMCs, sampled 450 to 460 days after intestinal transplant. This TCR was recovered from a human patient who received an intestinal transplant, so some T cells may come from the graft donor. This chain joins TRBV13 and TRBJ1-3; unclear D gene. This CDR3 is CASSLVRGSSGNTIYF. The CDR3 DNA reads TGTGCCAGCAGCTTAGTACGGGGTTCCTCTGGAAACACCATATATTTT.